The clone carrying this T cell receptor (beta chain) was seen more than once but under ten times. This entry comes from a study of T-cell reconstitution after alpha-beta-depleted transplantation in children. CDR1 and CDR2 from the germline V gene are DFQATT and SNEGSKA (reference sequence). This CDR3 contains 13 residues. Unique molecular identifiers were incorporated when the TCRbeta library was constructed. In TCRdb, the PCR reads were re-called with MiXCR into one record per CDR3 protein. The data contain about 270,000 distinct CDR3 sequences, more than 8% of them singletons. The V gene is TRBV20-1, the J gene TRBJ2-7; tentatively, D is TRBD2 (5 bases). This receptor was taken from a human donor who donated a stem cell graft to a child with SCID. The material sequenced was PBMCs from the stem cell graft donor, taken from the stem cell graft. The CDR3 bases are TGCAGCGTTACTAGTCCAAGCTCCTACGAGCAGTACTTC. Translated, it gives CSVTSPSSYEQYF.